This TCR beta chain emerged from a study of CD4 T cells in relation to SARS-CoV-2 and coronaviruses. About this clone: Antigen specificity is unknown.

CD4+ T cells from unexposed donors were obtained before the COVID-19 pandemic (2011-2018). CD4+ T cells were isolated from the cells after around 10 days of culture. Cells permitting, SARS-CoV-2 S/N and four cold-coronavirus spikes were tested on unexposed-donor CD4+ T cells. Clones were sequenced by immunoSEQ multiplex PCR, and TCRdb holds only the in-frame ones, with some missing. Among some 29,000 clones listed, around 78% were seen once. Trimming shortened V by 1 base and J by 2 bases, and 9 bases separated the two germline ends. Germline CDR1 and CDR2: LGHNA and YNFKEQ. The CDR3 runs 14 residues.

Sequenced material: CD4+ T cells from PBMCs, cultured in vitro. The gene calls are TRBV4-2 and TRBJ2-7; D unresolved. The clonotype originates from a human donor in good health. CDR3 residues: CASSQALATYEQYF. In nucleotides, the CDR3 is TGTGCCAGCAGCCAAGCGCTCGCAACCTACGAGCAGTACTTC.